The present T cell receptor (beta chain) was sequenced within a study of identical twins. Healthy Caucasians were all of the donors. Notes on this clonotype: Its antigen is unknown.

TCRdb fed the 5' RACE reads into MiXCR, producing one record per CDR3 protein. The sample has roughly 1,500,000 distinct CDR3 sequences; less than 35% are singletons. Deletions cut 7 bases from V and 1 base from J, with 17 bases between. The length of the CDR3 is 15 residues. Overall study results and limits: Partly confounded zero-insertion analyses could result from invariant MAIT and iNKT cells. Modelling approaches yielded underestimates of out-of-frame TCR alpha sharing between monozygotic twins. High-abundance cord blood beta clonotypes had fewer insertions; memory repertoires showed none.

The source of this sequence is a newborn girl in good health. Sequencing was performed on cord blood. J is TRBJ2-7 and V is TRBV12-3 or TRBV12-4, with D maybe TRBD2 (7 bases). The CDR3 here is CASTAGRGGSYEQYF. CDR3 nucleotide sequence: TGTGCCAGCACTGCGGGCAGGGGAGGGTCCTACGAGCAGTACTTC.